These 29 T cell receptor beta chains were sequenced from one sample in a study of cytomegalovirus exposure and HLA in healthy donors. Primers for the PCR totalled 60 Vbeta and 13 Jbeta. The protocol was immunoSEQ multiplex PCR, while the TCRdb copy is restricted to in-frame clones and leaves out a portion. The data contain roughly 150,000 clones, about 80% of them seen just once; the ten biggest clones take up roughly 1%. Sequencing was done on a sample of PBMCs. The source is a middle-aged woman in good health and CMV-seronegative.

The V and J genes are TRBV7-9 and TRBJ2-6; D perhaps matches TRBD2 (6 bases). This CDR3 has 16 residues. V was clipped by 1 base and J by 4 bases, with 11 bases between them. In germline, CDR1 is SEHNR, CDR2 FQNEAQ (reference sequence). The CDR3 loop is CASSLGGSGGANVLTF. CDR3 coding DNA: TGTGCCAGCAGCTTAGGGGGTAGCGGAGGGGCCAACGTCCTGACTTTC.

The chain couples TRBV2 to TRBJ1-1; unclear D gene. The CDR3 spans 11 residues. The germline gives CDR1 SNHLY, CDR2 FYNNEI. V dropped 7 bases and J dropped 8 bases, with 11 bases sitting between them. CDR3 sequence: CASTQAGEAFF. The CDR3 region has the DNA TGTGCCAGCACCCAGGCAGGAGAAGCTTTCTTT.

The J gene is TRBJ1-1, the V gene TRBV14; 8 bases map to TRBD1. The CDR3 contains 15 residues. J gave up 4 bases and V 0 bases, and 4 bases lay outside the gene matches. Germline loops: CDR1 SGHDN, CDR2 FVKESK. Here the CDR3 reads CASSQDQQGGTEAFF. Written as DNA, the CDR3 is TGTGCCAGCAGCCAAGATCAACAGGGGGGCACTGAAGCTTTCTTT.

In its sample, this clone was seen once. The rearrangement links TRBV28 to TRBJ2-7; TRBD1 aligns across 10 bases. The CDR3 covers 15 residues. After removal of 5 bases from V and 4 bases from J, the junction contained 8 bases not matched to a gene. Germline CDR1 reads MDHEN; CDR2 reads SYDVKM. DNA for the CDR3: TGTGCCAGCAGTCCACAGACAGGGGGCAAGTACGAGCAGTACTTC. Protein: CASSPQTGGKYEQYF.

This clone came up once. The CDR3 sequence is CATSRPGEGSSYEQYF. The CDR3 nucleotides are TGTGCCACCAGCAGACCAGGGGAAGGGAGCTCCTACGAGCAGTACTTC. This chain connects TRBV15 to TRBJ2-7; D perhaps matches TRBD1 (6 bases). Germline V gives CDR1 LNHNV, CDR2 YYDKDF (reference sequence). The CDR3 length is 16 residues. V was clipped by 2 bases and J by 0 bases, with 14 bases between them.

This chain links TRBV6-6 with TRBJ2-1; weak D call: TRBD1 (5 bases). V was trimmed by 5 bases and J by 7 bases, leaving 18 bases between them. The CDR3 is 15 amino acids. From germline, CDR1 is MNHNY and CDR2 SVGAGI (reference sequence). The CDR3 sequence: CASSRTDTYGNEQFF. The CDR3 bases are TGTGCCAGCAGTAGGACGGACACTTATGGGAATGAGCAGTTCTTC.

The V gene is TRBV5-1, the J gene TRBJ2-5, with TRBD1 matching 9 bases. Losses at the gene ends were 0 bases for V and 4 bases for J; bases not matched to a gene: 10. This CDR3 contains 17 residues. Looked up from germline, CDR1 is SGHRS and CDR2 is YFSETQ. This chain's CDR3 is CASSLVGGQGPGETQYF. CDR3 nucleotide sequence: TGCGCCAGCAGCTTGGTGGGAGGACAGGGGCCGGGAGAGACCCAGTACTTC.

Only one count was recorded for this clone. The V call is TRBV18, the J call TRBJ2-3; 14 nucleotides match TRBD2. The germline V gene has CDR1 KGHSH and CDR2 LQKENI. The CDR3 is 18 residues long. J was trimmed by 4 bases and V by 4 bases; bases with no gene match: 10. The CDR3, as DNA: TGTGCCAGCTCACTGTTAACCCCGGGACTAGCGGGAGCAGATACGCAGTATTTT. Protein product: CASSLLTPGLAGADTQYF. Variable domain in full (rest from reference TRBV18 and TRBJ2-3): NAGVMQNPRHLVRRRGQEARLRCSPMKGHSHVYWYRQLPEEGLKFMVYLQKENIIDESGMPKERFSAEFPKEGPSILRIQQVVRGDSAAYFCASSLLTPGLAGADTQYFGPGTRLTVL.

The chain combines TRBV7-9 with TRBJ2-7; 12 bases are a match to TRBD2. Per the germline V gene, CDR1 is SEHNR and CDR2 is FQNEAQ (reference sequence). This CDR3 comprises 14 residues. V trimming: 4 bases; J trimming: 4 bases; junction bases outside the gene matches: 2. The DNA of the CDR3 is TGTGCCAGCAGCTCGCTAGCGGGAGGGTACGAGCAGTACTTC. Its protein is CASSSLAGGYEQYF.

The chain combines TRBV6-5 with TRBJ2-1, with 7 bases identical to TRBD2. CDR1 and CDR2 from the germline V gene are MNHEY and SVGAGI. The V segment lost 2 bases and the J segment 5 bases; nucleotides outside the gene matches: 0. The CDR3 is 13 amino acids. CDR3 amino acids: CASSYGTNNEQFF. For the CDR3, the DNA is TGTGCCAGCAGTTACGGGACTAACAATGAGCAGTTCTTC.

The count of this clone is one. V gene TRBV28 combines with J gene TRBJ2-7; TRBD1 matches 7 bases. J was trimmed by 4 bases and V by 5 bases; bases with no gene match: 5. Germline loops: CDR1 MDHEN, CDR2 SYDVKM. The CDR3 has 13 amino acids. The CDR3 bases are TGTGCCAGCAGTGACAAGACAGGGTACGAGCAGTACTTC. It specifies CASSDKTGYEQYF.

This clone showed up just a few times. The chain joins TRBV28 to TRBJ1-2; TRBD1 agrees at 10 bases. The germline CDR1 and CDR2 sequences are MDHEN and SYDVKM. The CDR3 contains 14 residues. The V segment lost 6 bases and the J segment 4 bases; nucleotides outside the gene matches: 5. The CDR3 sequence is CASRGQGMSYGYTF. In nucleotides, the CDR3 is TGTGCCAGCAGGGGACAGGGGATGAGCTATGGCTACACCTTC.

The DNA of the CDR3 is TGTGCCAGCATCAGAGGGGGCCCTTACAATGAGCAGTTCTTC. It codes for CASIRGGPYNEQFF. The V call is TRBV6-1, the J call TRBJ2-1; 7 bases match TRBD1. The length of the CDR3 is 14 residues. Germline values: CDR1 MNHNS, CDR2 SASEGT. With V trimmed by 7 bases and J by 4 bases, 7 bases remained unmatched.

V and J are TRBV5-1 and TRBJ2-1; 7 positions match TRBD2. The CDR3 spans 15 residues. CDR1 and CDR2 (germline): SGHRS, YFSETQ. V shed 0 bases, J shed 5 bases, and the junction held 5 bases outside the gene matches. CDR3 bases: TGCGCCAGCAGCTTGGAACAGCGGGGCAACAATGAGCAGTTCTTC. This sequence encodes CASSLEQRGNNEQFF.

The V gene is TRBV7-9, the J gene TRBJ1-3; TRBD1 matches 7 bases. The V segment lost 5 bases and the J segment 1 base; nucleotides outside the gene matches: 2. The germline gives CDR1 SEHNR, CDR2 FQNEAQ (reference sequence). The CDR3 runs to 14 residues. The CDR3 DNA reads as TGTGCCAGCAGCCAACAGGGGTCTGGAAACACCATATATTTT. Translating it yields CASSQQGSGNTIYF.

The V call is TRBV28, the J call TRBJ2-3; 7 bases align to TRBD2. V shed 7 bases and J 8 bases; nucleotides not matched to a gene: 18. In germline, CDR1 is MDHEN, CDR2 SYDVKM. There are 16 residues in the CDR3. In DNA, the CDR3 is TGTGCCAGCACCAATGGGGGAGGGACCCTGGTAGGTACGCAGTATTTT. Translating it yields CASTNGGGTLVGTQYF.

The genes are TRBV5-1 and TRBJ2-6; 11 bases map to TRBD1. Germline loops: CDR1 SGHRS, CDR2 YFSETQ. After removal of 3 bases from V and 3 bases from J, the junction contained 5 bases not matched to a gene. The CDR3 runs 17 residues. DNA for the CDR3: TGCGCCAGCAGCTCGGGACAGGGGGTATTTGGGGCCAACGTCCTGACTTTC. Its protein is CASSSGQGVFGANVLTF.

The J gene is TRBJ1-3, the V gene TRBV29-1; TRBD1 matches at 7 bases. The germline CDR1 and CDR2 sequences are SQVTM and ANQGSEA. V shed 4 bases and J 0 bases; nucleotides not matched to a gene: 6. This CDR3 comprises 15 residues. CDR3 nucleotide sequence: TGCAGCGTTGGTGAGGGGGCAAGCTCTGGAAACACCATATATTTT. It codes for CSVGEGASSGNTIYF.

CDR3 sequence: CASSSPVQRLLSGANVLTF. The CDR3 DNA is TGTGCCAGCAGTTCCCCTGTGCAGCGGCTGCTCTCTGGGGCCAACGTCCTGACTTTC. V and J are TRBV28 and TRBJ2-6; possibly TRBD2 for D (5 bases). V lost 4 bases and J 0 bases, leaving 19 bases between the germline ends. Germline V gives CDR1 MDHEN, CDR2 SYDVKM. This CDR3 is 19 amino acids long.

The CDR3 sequence: CASSQDFSSYNEQFF. The CDR3 DNA reads TGTGCCAGCAGCCAGGACTTCAGCTCCTACAATGAGCAGTTCTTC. V is TRBV4-2 and J is TRBJ2-1; a possible D gene is TRBD2 (5 bases). CDR3 length equals 15 residues. Germline values: CDR1 LGHNA, CDR2 YNFKEQ. Between the trimmed V and J ends, which lost 3 bases and 0 bases, there was a span of 9 bases.

The genes are TRBV19 and TRBJ1-1, with D perhaps TRBD1 (5 bases). This CDR3 is 14 amino acids long. The V end was cut by 6 bases, the J end by 1 base, with 12 bases between. Germline CDR1 reads LNHDA; CDR2 reads SQIVND (reference sequence). The CDR3 sequence is CASSPLQENTEAFF. The CDR3 DNA reads as TGTGCCAGTAGCCCGTTACAGGAGAACACTGAAGCTTTCTTT.

V is TRBV28 and J is TRBJ2-5; 7 bases align to TRBD1. CDR1 MDHEN and CDR2 SYDVKM come from the germline V gene. The V gene end was trimmed by 8 bases and the J gene end by 5 bases; junction bases not matched to a gene: 11. This CDR3 has 14 amino acids. The CDR3 DNA reads as TGTGCCAGCGCCCCGCAGACAGGGCAGGAGACCCAGTACTTC. Encoded protein: CASAPQTGQETQYF.

This chain links TRBV6-5 with TRBJ1-2, with 9 bases fitting TRBD1. The V segment lost 2 bases and the J segment 6 bases; nucleotides outside the gene matches: 1. This CDR3 is 13 amino acids long. CDR1 MNHEY and CDR2 SVGAGI come from the germline V gene. CDR3: CASSYTGGHGYTF. The CDR3 DNA reads as TGTGCCAGCAGTTACACAGGGGGCCATGGCTACACCTTC.

V and J are TRBV27 and TRBJ2-7; 9 bases line up with TRBD1. Germline loops: CDR1 MNHEY, CDR2 SMNVEV (reference sequence). Trimming cost V 10 bases and J 9 bases; bases outside gene matches: 13. The CDR3 extends over 13 amino acids. The chain's CDR3 is CATRGTGGAGQYF. The DNA for the CDR3 is TGTGCCACCAGAGGAACAGGGGGCGCCGGGCAGTACTTC.

The chain employs TRBV30 and TRBJ2-7; tentatively, D is TRBD2 (6 bases). This CDR3 has 16 amino acids. Germline CDR1 and CDR2: GTSNPN and SVGIG (reference sequence). Trimming removed 1 base from V and 0 bases from J, with 16 bases in between. CDR3 region: CAWSGGRLAHSYEQYF. The DNA of the CDR3 is TGTGCCTGGAGTGGGGGGAGGCTAGCGCACTCCTACGAGCAGTACTTC.

The rearrangement uses TRBV28 and TRBJ1-4; the D is unclear. Germline-derived CDR1 and CDR2 are MDHEN and SYDVKM. The CDR3 loop spans 14 amino acids. Trimming left V 9 bases short and J 6 bases short, with 17 bases between. The CDR3 spells CASSQTSQDEKLFF. The CDR3 nucleotides read TGTGCCAGTTCCCAGACGAGCCAGGATGAAAAACTGTTTTTT.

Here the CDR3 DNA reads TGTGCCAGCAGCCAGGTAGGGGGAGCCTATCAGCCCCAGCATTTT. Encoded protein: CASSQVGGAYQPQHF. V usage is TRBV2 and J usage is TRBJ1-5, with a tentative D call TRBD1 (6 bases). The CDR3 is made up of 15 amino acids. V dropped 6 bases and J dropped 5 bases, with 17 bases sitting between them. Looked up from germline, CDR1 is SNHLY and CDR2 is FYNNEI.

The chain recombines TRBV5-1 with TRBJ1-2, with D uncertain. Germline CDR1 and CDR2: SGHRS and YFSETQ. This CDR3 has 14 residues. V dropped 2 bases and J dropped 2 bases, with 10 bases sitting between them. CDR3 region: CASSFGGSNYGYTF. CDR3 DNA sequence: TGCGCCAGCAGCTTCGGCGGATCAAACTATGGCTACACCTTC.

The chain's CDR3 is CASWKGLGNTIYF. The DNA of the CDR3 is TGTGCCAGCTGGAAGGGGCTCGGAAACACCATATATTTT. The V call is TRBV28, the J call TRBJ1-3; a possible D gene is TRBD1 (5 bases). The CDR3 runs 13 residues. The V end lost 8 bases, the J end lost 4 bases, and 12 bases lay between the germline ends. Germline CDR1 MDHEN, CDR2 SYDVKM.